This T cell receptor beta chain derives from a study of identical twins. This clonotype was seen more than once but under ten times. Its target is not known. MiXCR, applied by TCRdb to the 5' RACE reads, yields one record per CDR3 protein. This repertoire shows around 550,000 distinct CDR3 sequences, roughly 15% found once; its top ten account for roughly 0.44%. Trimming stripped 5 bases from V and 4 bases from J, with 19 bases between. CDR3 length: 16 residues. Germline CDR1 is SGHTA and CDR2 is FQGNSA. Study results and limitations: Within twin pairs, the out-of-frame alpha sequences they shared showed excess low generation probability.

The data also belong to a second study, concerning yellow fever vaccine responses in identical twins.

The TCR sequence derives from a woman between 18 and 30 years old in good health. V and J are TRBV7-2 and TRBJ2-3, with D possibly called TRBD1 or TRBD2 (5 bases each). Sequences were obtained from CD4+ T cells sorted from blood. The CDR3 region is CASSARATGGADTQYF. CDR3 nucleotides: TGTGCCAGCAGCGCCCGCGCCACTGGGGGTGCAGATACGCAGTATTTT. The variable domain in full, completed from reference TRBV7-2 and TRBJ2-3, reads GAGVSQSPSNKVTEKGKDVELRCDPISGHTALYWYRQSLGQGLEFLIYFQGNSAPDKSGLPSDRFSAERTGGSVSTLTIQRTQQEDSAVYLCASSARATGGADTQYFGPGTRLTVL.